These 10 T cell receptor beta chains share one sample of origin, sequenced in a study of blood T cell repertoires in COVID-19. Method: immunoSEQ multiplex PCR; TCRdb's copy keeps in-frame clones and lacks some. Among 150,000 to 200,000 clones listed, over 80% were seen once. Material for sequencing was peripheral blood. These receptors were obtained from a man aged 25 to 45 with COVID-19, enrolled during active disease.

The CDR3 loop is CASSPGGSSYNEQFF. CDR3 DNA: TGTGCCAGCAGCCCTGGGGGCTCCTCCTACAATGAGCAGTTCTTC. The V gene is TRBV7-2, the J gene TRBJ2-1; a possible D gene is TRBD1 (6 bases). V lost 5 bases, J lost 0 bases, and 11 bases lay in between. CDR3 length: 15 amino acids. Germline CDR1 and CDR2: SGHTA and FQGNSA.

The chain combines TRBV7-3 with TRBJ1-1; D remains unclear. V lost 1 base, J lost 1 base, and 7 bases lay in between. The germline V gene encodes CDR1 SGHTA and CDR2 FQGTGA. The CDR3 covers 14 residues. The CDR3 coding sequence is TGTGCCAGCAGCTTAAATCGCGGGAACACTGAAGCTTTCTTT. It encodes CASSLNRGNTEAFF.

V is TRBV3-1 (or the pseudogene TRBV3-2) and J is TRBJ2-7; 9 positions match TRBD2. Germline loops: CDR1 LGHDT, CDR2 YNNKEL (reference sequence). CDR3 length: 18 residues. With V trimmed by 4 bases and J by 2 bases, 15 bases remained unmatched. The CDR3 region has the DNA TGTGCCAGCAGCCCCAATGACTTAGCGGGAGAGAGGCCCTACGAGCAGTACTTC. It specifies CASSPNDLAGERPYEQYF.

This clone was detected a few times. The V gene is TRBV11-2, the J gene TRBJ1-3; tentative D call: TRBD1 (6 bases). Germline V gives CDR1 SGHAT, CDR2 FQNNGV. The CDR3 is 18 residues long. Trimming took 1 base from V and 4 from J, leaving 20 bases between them. CDR3 in DNA: TGTGCCAGCAGCTTAGTCGGGACACCGGGCGTGAGCGGAAACACCATATATTTT. This translates into CASSLVGTPGVSGNTIYF.

The rearrangement joins TRBV9 to TRBJ2-7; TRBD1 aligns across 8 bases. V was pared by 0 bases and J by 7 bases, with 6 bases of the junction left unmatched. The CDR3 consists of 14 residues. The V gene's germline CDR1 is SGDLS and CDR2 YYNGEE. The CDR3 sequence is CASSVGTGPSEQYF. CDR3 coding DNA: TGTGCCAGCAGCGTAGGGACAGGGCCCTCGGAGCAGTACTTC.

This clone was detected only once. The rearrangement uses TRBV10-3 and TRBJ2-2; TRBD2 matches at 13 bases. CDR1 is ENHRY, CDR2 SYGVKD, per germline. J lost 7 bases, V lost 3 bases, and 5 bases had no gene match. The CDR3 runs 16 residues. The CDR3 spells CAISELAGGVRGELFF. CDR3 sequence (DNA): TGTGCCATCAGTGAACTAGCGGGAGGGGTACGCGGGGAGCTGTTTTTT.

This clone was recorded once. CDR3 loop: CASSARQSMNTEAFF. CDR3 in DNA: TGTGCCAGCTCAGCCCGACAAAGCATGAACACTGAAGCTTTCTTT. The V and J genes are TRBV18 and TRBJ1-1, with D unresolved. Looked up from germline, CDR1 is KGHSH and CDR2 is LQKENI. The V end was cut by 5 bases, the J end by 0 bases, with 13 bases between. This CDR3 contains 15 residues. The variable domain in full, with the rest retrieved from reference TRBV18 and TRBJ1-1, is NAGVMQNPRHLVRRRGQEARLRCSPMKGHSHVYWYRQLPEEGLKFMVYLQKENIIDESGMPKERFSAEFPKEGPSILRIQQVVRGDSAAYFCASSARQSMNTEAFFGQGTRLTVV.

The chain uses TRBV19 and TRBJ2-4, with 8 bases that match TRBD2. CDR1 and CDR2 from the germline V gene are LNHDA and SQIVND (reference sequence). J lost 7 bases, V lost 9 bases, and 11 bases had no gene match. There are 14 residues in the CDR3. The CDR3 sequence is CASKLGGARNIQYF. The CDR3 DNA reads as TGTGCCAGCAAACTCGGGGGGGCCCGGAACATTCAGTACTTC.

V usage is TRBV7-2 and J usage is TRBJ1-1; D gene unclear. The germline gives CDR1 SGHTA, CDR2 FQGNSA. The CDR3 runs to 14 residues. Trimming cost V 5 bases and J 8 bases, with 18 bases left between them. CDR3: CASSSYSETPEAFF. The CDR3 DNA sequence: TGTGCCAGCAGCAGTTACTCCGAAACCCCAGAAGCTTTCTTT.

V gene TRBV2 combines with J gene TRBJ2-1; TRBD2 aligns across 8 bases. The junction had 8 bases not matched to a gene; V was cut back by 6 bases and J by 4 bases. The CDR3 has 15 residues. Germline V gene lookup returns CDR1 SNHLY and CDR2 FYNNEI. CDR3 sequence (DNA): TGTGCCAGCAGGGAAACTAGCGGAGCTTACAATGAGCAGTTCTTC. Translated: CASRETSGAYNEQFF.